This T cell receptor (beta chain) was recovered during a study of blood T cell repertoires in COVID-19. Overall study context: The study drew acute and convalescent COVID-19 samples from the United States, Italy and Spain. PBMCs, B-cell-depleted T cells, or T cells were the source of the cDNA or gDNA that made up the material.

Looked up from germline, CDR1 is SGHNT and CDR2 is YYREEE (reference sequence). The V gene end was trimmed by 7 bases and the J gene end by 1 base; junction bases not matched to a gene: 6. This CDR3 contains 14 residues. In the original workflow: Estimation of nucleated cell counts relied on the amplification of reference gene primers. Here immunoSEQ multiplex PCR was the method, and the copy in TCRdb shows in-frame clones only, minus some. That table supplies the V and J calls and clone size; D and trimming were determined from the DNA. The table lists over 60,000 clones, about 91% of them singletons.

This receptor was obtained from an elderly man with acute or convalescent COVID-19. This chain joins TRBV5-4 and TRBJ1-1, with 8 bases aligning to TRBD1. The specimen was peripheral blood. The DNA for the CDR3 is TGTGCCAGCTGGGGACAGGCCGGGAACACTGAAGCTTTCTTT. Protein product: CASWGQAGNTEAFF.